The TCR beta chain under discussion was sequenced for a study of blood T cell repertoires in COVID-19. Study overall: Nucleic acid was either cDNA or gDNA, and it came from T cells, B-cell-depleted T cells, or PBMCs.

Across about two dozen US areas, participants ranged in age from about 18 to 100 years. In the authors' workflow: Amplification of reference gene primers was used by the study to estimate nucleated cell counts. The repertoire was sequenced with immunoSEQ multiplex PCR; TCRdb's copy has only in-frame clones and lacks some. V, J and clone size are taken as reported in that table, and D and trimming were inferred from the DNA itself. Of around 250,000 clones listed, 85% to 95% are singletons. This receptor was identified in a man aged 40-55 years who had been exposed to COVID-19. The specimen was PBMCs or T cells enriched from blood (not recorded which).

DNA for the CDR3: TGTGCCAGCAGCTCCCCACGGGGTGAGACCCAGTACTTC. Translated, it gives CASSSPRGETQYF. The J gene is TRBJ2-5, the V gene TRBV7-2; possible D gene TRBD2, 5 bases. Trimming took off 4 bases at V and 5 bases at J, with 11 bases between the two ends. The germline CDR1 and CDR2 sequences are SGHTA and FQGNSA. The CDR3 is 13 residues long.